The 24 T cell receptor beta chains reported below all come from one sample, sequenced in a study of blood T cell repertoires in COVID-19. Libraries were prepared by immunoSEQ multiplex PCR; TCRdb keeps only in-frame clonotypes and omits some of them. Seen here are under 350,000 clones, about nine tenths observed once, and the top ten hold about 4.1%. The material sequenced was PBMCs or T cells enriched from blood (not recorded which). The receptors shown here come from a man younger than 40 who had recovered from COVID-19.

The genes are TRBV7-8 and TRBJ2-5; D might be TRBD1 (6 bases). Germline CDR1 SGHVS, CDR2 FQNEAQ. The CDR3 has 16 amino acids. V lost 1 base to trimming and J lost 0 bases, with 12 bases between them. Here the CDR3 DNA reads TGTGCCAGCAGCTTAGTGTTGGGGGCGTACCAAGAGACCCAGTACTTC. Its translation: CASSLVLGAYQETQYF.

V gene TRBV5-4 combines with J gene TRBJ1-1; 9 positions agree with TRBD1. The junction had 5 bases not matched to a gene; V was cut back by 5 bases and J by 6 bases. CDR3 size: 13 residues. Per the germline V gene, CDR1 is SGHNT and CDR2 is YYREEE (reference sequence). The CDR3 nucleotides are TGTGCCAGCAGGTCCGGGACAGGGTCTGAAGCTTTCTTT. Amino acids: CASRSGTGSEAFF.

This chain uses TRBV12-5 with TRBJ2-1; D gene uncertain. The germline V and J ends were trimmed by 4 bases and 8 bases, with 6 bases remaining between them. CDR3 length: 11 residues. Germline CDR1 LGHNT, CDR2 FRNRAP. CDR3 DNA: TGTGCTAGTGGTTCGGTCGATGAGCAGTTCTTC. Its translation: CASGSVDEQFF.

The rearrangement uses TRBV2 and TRBJ1-5; TRBD1 is a possible D gene (6 bases). The V end lost 2 bases, the J end lost 0 bases, and 11 bases lay between the germline ends. Germline CDR1 is SNHLY and CDR2 is FYNNEI. The CDR3 loop spans 16 amino acids. The CDR3 here is CASSERGGFSNQPQHF. The CDR3 DNA follows: TGTGCCAGCAGTGAAAGGGGGGGCTTTAGCAATCAGCCCCAGCATTTT.

CDR3: CASSLGPPVPGQGAQYGYTF. CDR3 nucleotide sequence: TGCGCCAGCAGCTTGGGACCACCTGTCCCGGGACAGGGGGCGCAATATGGCTACACCTTC. The chain couples TRBV5-1 to TRBJ1-2; 12 bases agree with TRBD1. J gave up 5 bases and V 0 bases, and 17 bases lay outside the gene matches. This CDR3 comprises 20 residues. Germline assignment: CDR1 SGHRS and CDR2 YFSETQ. The variable domain in full, completed from reference TRBV5-1 and TRBJ1-2, reads KAGVTQTPRYLIKTRGQQVTLSCSPISGHRSVSWYQQTPGQGLQFLFEYFSETQRNKGNFPGRFSGRQFSNSRSEMNVSTLELGDSALYLCASSLGPPVPGQGAQYGYTFGSGTRLTVV.

The chain recombines TRBV3-1 (or the pseudogene TRBV3-2) with TRBJ2-7, with 7 bases fitting TRBD2. V lost 1 base, J lost 7 bases, and 10 bases stayed unmatched. The CDR3 length is 15 residues. CDR1 is LGHDT and CDR2 is YNNKEL in the germline V gene (reference sequence). The CDR3 here is CASSQGPSGFYEQYF. The CDR3 DNA sequence: TGTGCCAGCAGCCAAGGTCCTAGCGGTTTTTATGAGCAGTACTTC.

The count of this clone is one. The chain employs TRBV9 and TRBJ2-1, with 13 bases identical to TRBD2. The CDR3 is made up of 16 amino acids. Per the germline V gene, CDR1 is SGDLS and CDR2 is YYNGEE. Trimming cost V 4 bases and J 6 bases; bases outside gene matches: 7. Written as DNA, the CDR3 is TGTGCCAGCAGCTCAACTACTAGCGGGAGGGCCAATGAGCAGTTCTTC. Encoded protein: CASSSTTSGRANEQFF.

The chain is built from TRBV7-9 and TRBJ2-6; 8 bases map to TRBD2. The CDR3 is 18 residues long. The J segment lost 1 base and the V segment lost 5 bases, leaving 10 bases of the junction unmatched. Per germline, CDR1 SEHNR and CDR2 FQNEAQ (reference sequence). The CDR3 loop reads CASSLREGKASGANVLTF. CDR3 bases: TGTGCCAGCAGCCTACGGGAGGGAAAAGCGTCTGGGGCCAACGTCCTGACTTTC. Using reference TRBV7-9 and TRBJ2-6 for the parts outside the CDR3, the full variable domain is DTGVSQNPRHKITKRGQNVTFRCDPISEHNRLYWYRQTLGQGPEFLTYFQNEAQLEKSRLLSDRFSAERPKGSFSTLEIQRTEQGDSAMYLCASSLREGKASGANVLTFGAGSRLTVL.

The chain has TRBV13 and TRBJ1-2, with D possibly being TRBD1 (6 bases). CDR3 length: 16 amino acids. CDR1 is PRHDT, CDR2 FYEKMQ, per germline (reference sequence). V was shortened by 6 bases and J by 5 bases, with 22 bases between the two germline ends. In DNA, the CDR3 is TGTGCCAGCAGTCCCCTGGACCGATACCAGGGGTATGGCTACACCTTC. This codes for CASSPLDRYQGYGYTF.

V is TRBV28 and J is TRBJ2-2, with 9 bases that match TRBD2. V dropped 9 bases and J dropped 6; count of bases not matched to a gene: 8. The CDR3 extends over 14 amino acids. CDR1 is MDHEN, CDR2 SYDVKM, per germline. Here the CDR3 reads CASSGSGGAGELFF. The CDR3, as DNA: TGTGCCAGTTCGGGTAGCGGGGGTGCCGGGGAGCTGTTTTTT.

Here the CDR3 reads CASSQDRGLTNEKLFF. The CDR3 DNA follows: TGCGCCAGCAGCCAGGACAGGGGGCTGACTAATGAAAAACTGTTTTTT. This chain joins TRBV4-1 and TRBJ1-4; TRBD1 agrees at 11 bases. This CDR3 is built from 16 residues. CDR1 is MGHRA, CDR2 YSYEKL, per germline. The junction had 2 bases not matched to a gene; V was cut back by 3 bases and J by 2 bases.

The J gene is TRBJ2-3, the V gene TRBV29-1; no clear D. This CDR3 spans 12 amino acids. The germline V gene has CDR1 SQVTM and CDR2 ANQGSEA. Trimming cost V 6 bases and J 5 bases, with 12 bases left between them. The CDR3 region is CSVAQVGDTQYF. Written as DNA, the CDR3 is TGCAGCGTGGCCCAGGTGGGAGATACGCAGTATTTT.

This chain uses TRBV30 with TRBJ1-5; 7 positions agree with TRBD1. Per the germline V gene, CDR1 is GTSNPN and CDR2 is SVGIG (reference sequence). Germline trimming cut 2 bases from V and 5 bases from J; bases unmatched to any gene: 9. The CDR3 loop spans 15 amino acids. This chain's CDR3 is CAWSKSGGTYQPQHF. CDR3 sequence (DNA): TGTGCCTGGAGTAAATCAGGGGGTACCTATCAGCCCCAGCATTTT.

This clone was recorded a few times. This chain links TRBV18 with TRBJ1-3, with D possibly matching TRBD1 (6 bases). V gave up 5 bases and J gave up 4 bases, with 12 bases separating them. CDR1 is KGHSH and CDR2 is LQKENI in the germline V gene. The CDR3 extends over 14 amino acids. The CDR3 loop is CASSFPGTGNTIYF. The CDR3 DNA follows: TGTGCCAGCTCATTTCCCGGGACAGGAAACACCATATATTTT.

V usage is TRBV18 and J usage is TRBJ1-1, with a possible D match to TRBD1 (6 bases). Trimming pared 5 bases from V and 1 base from J, leaving 11 bases between. The germline V gene has CDR1 KGHSH and CDR2 LQKENI. This CDR3 comprises 14 residues. CDR3 sequence reads: CASSKTGKNTEAFF. CDR3 nucleotides: TGTGCCAGCTCAAAGACAGGAAAGAACACTGAAGCTTTCTTT.

The rearrangement uses TRBV14 and TRBJ2-7; the match to TRBD1 covers 9 bases. In germline, CDR1 is SGHDN, CDR2 FVKESK. The CDR3 contains 14 residues. After removal of 4 bases from V and 6 bases from J, the junction contained 7 bases not matched to a gene. CDR3 residues: CASSLPQGAAEQYF. CDR3 in DNA: TGTGCCAGCAGCCTTCCACAGGGGGCAGCCGAGCAGTACTTC.

The V and J genes are TRBV7-2 and TRBJ2-7; 10 nucleotides match TRBD2. CDR1 and CDR2 (germline): SGHTA, FQGNSA. V lost 1 base, J lost 4 bases, and 10 bases stayed unmatched. The CDR3 is made up of 17 amino acids. The CDR3: CASSLESGLAGAYEQYF. In nucleotides, the CDR3 is TGTGCCAGCAGCTTAGAATCGGGTCTAGCGGGGGCATACGAGCAGTACTTC.

V gene TRBV24-1 combines with J gene TRBJ2-7; a possible D gene is TRBD2 (5 bases). Germline V CDR1 and CDR2: KGHDR, SFDVKD. The CDR3 has 20 residues. V lost 3 bases, J lost 4 bases, and 30 bases lay in between. The CDR3 DNA sequence: TGTGCCACCAGTGATAGAGGCCGCTTCTTTGGAGGTGTTGCTGAGTACGAGCAGTACTTC. Its translation: CATSDRGRFFGGVAEYEQYF.

The gene calls are TRBV15 and TRBJ2-3; 9 bases agree with TRBD1. Per germline, CDR1 LNHNV and CDR2 YYDKDF (reference sequence). This CDR3 is built from 16 residues. V shed 1 base and J 6 bases; nucleotides not matched to a gene: 8. CDR3 loop: CATSRGKGTGSDTQYF. CDR3 bases: TGTGCCACCAGCAGAGGGAAGGGGACAGGGAGCGATACGCAGTATTTT.

This clone has only one observation. The chain carries TRBV19 and TRBJ1-3, with D possibly being TRBD1 (5 bases). Germline lookup yields CDR1 LNHDA and CDR2 SQIVND (reference sequence). The CDR3 runs to 18 residues. V lost 5 bases and J 1 base, leaving 21 bases between the germline ends. The DNA for the CDR3 is TGTGCCAGTAGTCCCCGACAGAACCCTGGCTATTCTGGAAACACCATATATTTT. Translation: CASSPRQNPGYSGNTIYF.

The chain links TRBV19 to TRBJ1-1, with D maybe TRBD1 (5 bases). The germline V and J ends were trimmed by 5 bases and 0 bases, with 22 bases remaining between them. CDR3 length: 18 residues. Per the germline V gene, CDR1 is LNHDA and CDR2 is SQIVND (reference sequence). CDR3 loop: CASSLGVGKLTMNTEAFF. The CDR3 DNA reads as TGTGCCAGTAGTCTAGGGGTGGGCAAGTTGACAATGAACACTGAAGCTTTCTTT.

The CDR3 loop reads CASSFGLAGMDTQYF. The CDR3 DNA is TGTGCCAGCAGCTTCGGACTAGCGGGGATGGATACGCAGTATTTT. The chain couples TRBV7-2 to TRBJ2-3, with 12 nucleotides matching TRBD2. The CDR3 is 15 residues long. Germline CDR1 and CDR2: SGHTA and FQGNSA. V gave up 3 bases and J gave up 6 bases; unmatched junction bases: 4.

This rearrangement joins TRBV27 to TRBJ1-6; D remains ambiguous. Looked up from germline, CDR1 is MNHEY and CDR2 is SMNVEV (reference sequence). The V end was cut by 5 bases, the J end by 7 bases, with 15 bases between. The CDR3 spans 15 residues. The CDR3: CASSQSRNFNSPLHF. The CDR3 DNA follows: TGTGCCAGCAGTCAAAGCAGGAACTTCAATTCACCCCTCCACTTT.

This rearrangement joins TRBV3-1 (or the pseudogene TRBV3-2) to TRBJ2-1; D possibly corresponds to TRBD2 (6 bases). Germline CDR1 and CDR2: LGHDT and YNNKEL (reference sequence). V lost 4 bases to trimming and J lost 12 bases, with 25 bases between them. The CDR3 extends over 16 amino acids. The CDR3 loop is CASSRGETRAFRLQFF. CDR3 DNA: TGTGCCAGCAGCCGGGGGGAGACTAGGGCCTTTCGTCTGCAGTTCTTC.